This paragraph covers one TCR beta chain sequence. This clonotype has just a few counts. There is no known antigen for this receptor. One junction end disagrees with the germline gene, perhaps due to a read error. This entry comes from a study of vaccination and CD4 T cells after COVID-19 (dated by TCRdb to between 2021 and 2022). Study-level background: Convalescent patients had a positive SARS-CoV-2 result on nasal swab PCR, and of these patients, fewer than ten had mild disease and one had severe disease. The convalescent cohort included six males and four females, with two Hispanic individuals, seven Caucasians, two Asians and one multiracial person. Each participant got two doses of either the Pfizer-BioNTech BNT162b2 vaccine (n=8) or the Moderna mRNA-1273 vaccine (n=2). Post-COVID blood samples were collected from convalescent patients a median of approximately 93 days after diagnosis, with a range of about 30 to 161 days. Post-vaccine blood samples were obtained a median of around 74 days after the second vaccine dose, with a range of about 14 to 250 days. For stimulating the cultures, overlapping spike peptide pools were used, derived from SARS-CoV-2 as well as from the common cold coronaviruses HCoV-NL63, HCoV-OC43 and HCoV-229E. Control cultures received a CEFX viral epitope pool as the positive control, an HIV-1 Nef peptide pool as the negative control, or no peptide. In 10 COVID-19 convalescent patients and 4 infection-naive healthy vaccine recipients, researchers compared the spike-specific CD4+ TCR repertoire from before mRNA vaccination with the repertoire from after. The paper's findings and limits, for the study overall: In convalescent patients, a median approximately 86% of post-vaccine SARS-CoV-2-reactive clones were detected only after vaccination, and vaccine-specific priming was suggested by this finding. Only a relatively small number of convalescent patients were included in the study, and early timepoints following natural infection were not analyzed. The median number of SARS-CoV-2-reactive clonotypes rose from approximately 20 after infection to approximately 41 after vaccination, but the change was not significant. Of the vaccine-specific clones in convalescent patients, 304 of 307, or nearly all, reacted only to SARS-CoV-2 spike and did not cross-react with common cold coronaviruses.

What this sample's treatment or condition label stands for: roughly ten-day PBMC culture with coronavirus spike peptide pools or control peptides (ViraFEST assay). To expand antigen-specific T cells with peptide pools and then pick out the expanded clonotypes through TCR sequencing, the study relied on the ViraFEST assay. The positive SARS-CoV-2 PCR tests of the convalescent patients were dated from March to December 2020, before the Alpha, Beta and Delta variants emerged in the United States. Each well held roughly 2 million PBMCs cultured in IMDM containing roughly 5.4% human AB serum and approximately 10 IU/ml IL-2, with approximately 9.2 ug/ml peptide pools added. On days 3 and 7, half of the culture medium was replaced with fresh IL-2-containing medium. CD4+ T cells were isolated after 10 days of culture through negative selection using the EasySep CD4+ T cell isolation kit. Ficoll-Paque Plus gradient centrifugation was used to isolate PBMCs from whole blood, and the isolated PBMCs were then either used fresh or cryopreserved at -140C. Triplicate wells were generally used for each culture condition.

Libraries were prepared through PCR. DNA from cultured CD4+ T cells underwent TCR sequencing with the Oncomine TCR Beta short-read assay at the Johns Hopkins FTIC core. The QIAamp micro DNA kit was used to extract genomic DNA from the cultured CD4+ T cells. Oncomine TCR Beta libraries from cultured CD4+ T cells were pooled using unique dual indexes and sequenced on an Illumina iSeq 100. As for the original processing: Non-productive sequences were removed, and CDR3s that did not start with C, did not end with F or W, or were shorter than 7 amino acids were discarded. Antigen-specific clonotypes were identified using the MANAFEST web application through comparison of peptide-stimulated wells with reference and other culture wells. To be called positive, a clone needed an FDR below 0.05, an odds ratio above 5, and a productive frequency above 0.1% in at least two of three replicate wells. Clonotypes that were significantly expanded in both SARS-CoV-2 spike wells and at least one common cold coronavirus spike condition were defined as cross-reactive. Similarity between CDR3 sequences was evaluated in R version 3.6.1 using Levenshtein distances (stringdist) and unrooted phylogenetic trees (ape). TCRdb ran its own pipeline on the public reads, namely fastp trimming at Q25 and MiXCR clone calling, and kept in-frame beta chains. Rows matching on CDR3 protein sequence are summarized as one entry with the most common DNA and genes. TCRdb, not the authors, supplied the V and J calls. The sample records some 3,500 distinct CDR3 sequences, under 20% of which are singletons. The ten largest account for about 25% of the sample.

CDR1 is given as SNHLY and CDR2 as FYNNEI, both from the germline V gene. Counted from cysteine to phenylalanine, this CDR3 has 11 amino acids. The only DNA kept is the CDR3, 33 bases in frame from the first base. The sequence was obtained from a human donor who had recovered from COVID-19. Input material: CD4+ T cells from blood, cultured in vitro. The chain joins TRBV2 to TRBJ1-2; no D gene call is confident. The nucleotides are TGTGCCAGCAGTGAATCGAGAGGACTTCTCTTC. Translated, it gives CASSESRGLLF.